The rows below give T cell receptor beta chains drawn from one sample of a study of early T cells in non-severe SARS-CoV-2 infection. TCRdb ran MiXCR on the 5' RACE reads and lists one entry per CDR3 protein. The sample lists 90,000 to 120,000 distinct CDR3 sequences, over 8.5% seen once, with under 9% in the top ten. The specimen sequenced was whole blood. The receptors here all came from an adult who was a healthcare worker with PCR-confirmed SARS-CoV-2 infection or an uninfected control (not recorded which). Both conserved end residues are part of each CDR3. Each record gives: V gene, J gene, CDR3 protein.

v_gene: TRBV7-9
j_gene: TRBJ2-1
CDR3aa: CASSLEAERVPQQFF

v_gene: TRBV4-1
j_gene: TRBJ2-1
CDR3aa: CASSPMPPGTKWNEQFF

v_gene: TRBV12-3/TRBV12-4
j_gene: TRBJ2-2
CDR3aa: CASTSGRAGELFF

v_gene: TRBV7-9
j_gene: TRBJ2-1
CDR3aa: CASGVDRYNEQFF

v_gene: TRBV20-1
j_gene: TRBJ2-1
CDR3aa: CSARDTSGRQQSYNEQFF

v_gene: TRBV29-1
j_gene: TRBJ2-7
CDR3aa: CSVDFYGEQYF

v_gene: TRBV7-3
j_gene: TRBJ2-3
CDR3aa: CASSFFGGTGRTDTQYF

v_gene: TRBV29-1
j_gene: TRBJ1-5
CDR3aa: CSADFPGQGVKQPQHF

v_gene: TRBV15
j_gene: TRBJ1-4
CDR3aa: CATSYENEKLFF

v_gene: TRBV27
j_gene: TRBJ2-1
CDR3aa: CASFTQGWVNEQFF

v_gene: TRBV20-1
j_gene: TRBJ2-3
CDR3aa: CSASGTDTQYF

v_gene: TRBV7-9
j_gene: TRBJ1-5
CDR3aa: CATGQNSNQPQHF

v_gene: TRBV28
j_gene: TRBJ1-2
CDR3aa: CASRLEGYGYTF

v_gene: TRBV2
j_gene: TRBJ2-1
CDR3aa: CATGRLADNEQFF

v_gene: TRBV15
j_gene: TRBJ2-2
CDR3aa: CATSRDMGGPNTGELFF

v_gene: TRBV7-3
j_gene: TRBJ2-7
CDR3aa: CASSLEASGRSEQYF

v_gene: TRBV2
j_gene: TRBJ2-1
CDR3aa: CASSLTSGAYNEQFF

v_gene: TRBV20-1
j_gene: TRBJ2-2
CDR3aa: CSAIDPRTGKPGELFF

v_gene: TRBV27
j_gene: TRBJ1-2
CDR3aa: CASSLSIYGGNYGYTF

v_gene: TRBV5-1
j_gene: TRBJ1-4
CDR3aa: CASASGRLNEKLFF

v_gene: TRBV6-6
j_gene: TRBJ2-1
CDR3aa: CASSRLAGGNEQFF

v_gene: TRBV27
j_gene: TRBJ2-3
CDR3aa: CASSGTGISTDTQYF

v_gene: TRBV20-1
j_gene: TRBJ2-1
CDR3aa: CSGGRDYNEQFF

v_gene: TRBV18
j_gene: TRBJ2-3
CDR3aa: CASSRTRGDTQYF

v_gene: TRBV4-1
j_gene: TRBJ1-1
CDR3aa: CASISGQGWFF

v_gene: TRBV4-1
j_gene: TRBJ2-3
CDR3aa: CASSQEYEADTQYF

v_gene: TRBV6-2/TRBV6-3
j_gene: TRBJ2-7
CDR3aa: CASSFLRDAAYEQYF

v_gene: TRBV12-3/TRBV12-4
j_gene: TRBJ2-3
CDR3aa: CASSFWGGSTDTQYF

v_gene: TRBV5-6
j_gene: TRBJ1-2
CDR3aa: CASSVGLLANYGYTF

v_gene: TRBV3-1
j_gene: TRBJ1-5
CDR3aa: CASSQGLSNQPQHF

v_gene: TRBV6-6
j_gene: TRBJ2-7
CDR3aa: CASSYVAGGREQYF

v_gene: TRBV7-9
j_gene: TRBJ2-1
CDR3aa: CASSFVGGHNEQFF

v_gene: TRBV5-6
j_gene: TRBJ1-1
CDR3aa: CASSLVPVGTEAFF

v_gene: TRBV20-1
j_gene: TRBJ1-5
CDR3aa: CSARDSRLYNQPQHF

v_gene: TRBV20-1
j_gene: TRBJ2-3
CDR3aa: CSARDLPGLAGPTDTQYF

v_gene: TRBV4-3
j_gene: TRBJ1-6
CDR3aa: CASSQGTEVGTHSSSPLHF

v_gene: TRBV9
j_gene: TRBJ2-1
CDR3aa: CASSLHRTSGSNEQFF

v_gene: TRBV11-2
j_gene: TRBJ2-1
CDR3aa: CASSLWGNEQFF

v_gene: TRBV12-3/TRBV12-4
j_gene: TRBJ1-3
CDR3aa: CASSRTSIPKSGNTIYF

v_gene: TRBV7-2
j_gene: TRBJ2-1
CDR3aa: CASSITSVPYNEQFF

v_gene: TRBV6-5
j_gene: TRBJ2-7
CDR3aa: CASSYGQGGEQYF

v_gene: TRBV11-2
j_gene: TRBJ2-1
CDR3aa: CASSPSIPPGSNEQFF

v_gene: TRBV7-9
j_gene: TRBJ2-3
CDR3aa: CASRRDFSVGTDTQYF

v_gene: TRBV30
j_gene: TRBJ2-1
CDR3aa: CASRAVAGDVNEQFF

v_gene: TRBV7-6
j_gene: TRBJ2-7
CDR3aa: CASSLWGSYEQYF

v_gene: TRBV27
j_gene: TRBJ2-7
CDR3aa: CASSLFGTGSWEQYF